One sample yielded the 17 T cell receptor beta chains listed below, sequenced in a study of CD8 T cells in ankylosing spondylitis. Study outcomes and limitations: Made up of eight or nine highly homologous variants, a TCR beta motif appeared characteristic of ankylosing spondylitis blood.

No antigen has been assigned to these receptors. MiXCR was run by TCRdb on the 5' RACE reads, yielding one entry per CDR3 protein. The sample lists under 250,000 distinct CDR3 sequences, just under 7.5% seen once, with 14% in the top ten. Sequencing was performed on blood, either unsorted or a sorted T cell fraction (not recorded which). These receptors came from a male donor with ankylosing spondylitis.

The V gene is TRBV5-4, the J gene TRBJ2-1; 13 nucleotides align to TRBD2. Germline V gene data show CDR1 as SGHNT and CDR2 as YYREEE (reference sequence). CDR3 length: 17 residues. The trim removed 5 bases at V and 6 bases at J, leaving 11 bases unmatched. CDR3 region: CASSLIVLAGGLNEQFF. The CDR3 nucleotides read TGTGCCAGCAGTTTGATAGTACTAGCGGGAGGGCTCAATGAGCAGTTCTTC.

This clonotype was recorded at least ten times. An end of the junction differs from the germline gene, which may be a read error. The chain employs TRBV10-3 and TRBJ2-2; 7 bases are a match to TRBD1. CDR1 and CDR2 (germline): ENHRY, SYGVKD. The CDR3 length is 13 residues. For the CDR3, the DNA is TGTGCCATCCGTGACAGGGACACCGGGGAGCTGTTTTTT. It translates to CAIRDRDTGELFF.

There are many counts of this clonotype. V usage is TRBV5-1 and J usage is TRBJ2-3; D perhaps matches TRBD1 (6 bases). Between the trimmed V and J ends, which lost 2 bases and 1 base, there was a span of 14 bases. Germline V lookup: CDR1 SGHRS, CDR2 YFSETQ. CDR3 size: 16 residues. The CDR3 nucleotides are TGCGCCAGCAGCTTCCGTATCTGGACAGGCACAGATACGCAGTATTTT. This encodes CASSFRIWTGTDTQYF.

This clonotype was picked up many times. The chain combines TRBV20-1 with TRBJ2-6, with 8 positions matching TRBD2. Per the germline V gene, CDR1 is DFQATT and CDR2 is SNEGSKA (reference sequence). The CDR3 consists of 20 residues. Losses at the gene ends were 3 bases for V and 2 bases for J; bases not matched to a gene: 18. The CDR3 loop is CSARGLAGPAKLAGANVLTF. The CDR3 nucleotides read TGCAGTGCTAGGGGGTTAGCGGGACCTGCGAAATTGGCTGGGGCCAACGTCCTGACTTTC.

This clonotype showed up just a few times. The rearrangement joins TRBV6-6 to TRBJ2-7; 8 bases fit TRBD1. The V gene's germline CDR1 is MNHNY and CDR2 SVGAGI (reference sequence). The CDR3 consists of 12 residues. The V and J ends lost 10 bases and 9 bases, in that order; junction bases with no gene match: 11. This CDR3 reads CATVGQGTGQYF. The CDR3 nucleotides are TGTGCCACCGTAGGACAGGGTACAGGGCAGTACTTC.

The chain carries TRBV7-9 and TRBJ2-1; D call uncertain. Germline V gene sequence: CDR1 SEHNR, CDR2 FQNEAQ (reference sequence). V was shortened by 11 bases and J by 7 bases, with 15 bases between the two germline ends. CDR3 length equals 12 residues. DNA of the CDR3: TGTGCCTTTGACACCGCCCTAAATGAGCAGTTCTTC. Translating gives CAFDTALNEQFF.

This clonotype occurred many times. The chain uses TRBV4-2 and TRBJ2-2; TRBD1 is a possible D gene (5 bases). Deletions cut 4 bases from V and 8 bases from J, with 11 bases between. The CDR3 length is 13 residues. Germline loops: CDR1 LGHNA, CDR2 YNFKEQ. CDR3 loop: CASSLRTPGELFF. CDR3 bases: TGTGCCAGCAGCCTGCGGACACCTGGGGAGCTGTTTTTT.

This clonotype has at least ten counts. V is TRBV5-1 and J is TRBJ1-4, with D unresolved. There are 14 residues in the CDR3. V was clipped by 4 bases and J by 2 bases, with 9 bases between them. CDR1 is SGHRS, CDR2 YFSETQ, per germline. CDR3 sequence: CASSPEWTNEKLFF. The CDR3 DNA reads as TGCGCCAGCAGCCCGGAGTGGACTAATGAAAAACTGTTTTTT.

V gene TRBV19 combines with J gene TRBJ2-7; no reliable D call. CDR3 length equals 15 residues. Per germline, CDR1 LNHDA and CDR2 SQIVND (reference sequence). The V gene lost 1 base and the J gene lost 2 bases, with 12 bases spanning the gap. The CDR3 spells CASSIVGTNAYEQYF. The CDR3 bases are TGTGCCAGTAGTATAGTTGGTACAAATGCCTACGAGCAGTACTTC. Full variable domain (rest looked up from reference TRBV19 and TRBJ2-7): DGGITQSPKYLFRKEGQNVTLSCEQNLNHDAMYWYRQDPGQGLRLIYYSQIVNDFQKGDIAEGYSVSREKKESFPLTVTSAQKNPTAFYLCASSIVGTNAYEQYFGPGTRLTVT.

This clonotype has only a few counts. This rearrangement joins TRBV20-1 to TRBJ2-7; D is perhaps TRBD2 (6 bases). The length of the CDR3 is 14 residues. The V gene's germline CDR1 is DFQATT and CDR2 SNEGSKA (reference sequence). The V gene lost 1 base and the J gene lost 3 bases, with 13 bases spanning the gap. This chain's CDR3 is CSARVRTTYYEQYF. The CDR3 DNA reads TGCAGTGCTAGAGTTAGGACTACCTACTACGAGCAGTACTTC.

This clonotype has a count of ten or more. The chain carries TRBV11-1 and TRBJ2-7, with 11 nucleotides matching TRBD2. With V trimmed by 1 base and J by 4 bases, 15 bases remained unmatched. Germline CDR1 and CDR2: SGHAT and FQDESV (reference sequence). There are 19 residues in the CDR3. CDR3 nucleotide sequence: TGTGCCAGCAGCTTAGAACCCCGCAAACTAGCGGGAGTGGGTTACGAGCAGTACTTC. Translating it yields CASSLEPRKLAGVGYEQYF.

This clonotype was counted at least ten times. V usage is TRBV9 and J usage is TRBJ2-1, with no clear D. The germline gives CDR1 SGDLS, CDR2 YYNGEE. The CDR3 extends over 17 amino acids. Trimming took 0 bases from V and 9 from J, leaving 22 bases between them. CDR3 protein: CASSVATTGRPDSEQFF. CDR3 DNA sequence: TGTGCCAGCAGCGTAGCTACGACTGGCCGGCCGGATTCTGAGCAGTTCTTC.

Ten or more counts support this clonotype. This rearrangement joins TRBV5-1 to TRBJ1-6; D is unclear. The germline V gene has CDR1 SGHRS and CDR2 YFSETQ. Between the trimmed V and J ends, which lost 0 bases and 9 bases, there was a span of 10 bases. CDR3 length: 14 amino acids. CDR3 sequence: CASSLGGDGSPLHF. In DNA, the CDR3 is TGCGCCAGCAGCTTGGGAGGTGACGGTTCACCCCTCCACTTT.

This clonotype came up many times. The rearrangement links TRBV12-3 or TRBV12-4 to TRBJ2-7; D unresolved. CDR3 length: 12 residues. V lost 5 bases and J lost 5, with 10 bases in between. The CDR3 here is CASSPYGDEQYF. CDR3 nucleotide sequence: TGTGCCAGCAGTCCCTATGGTGACGAGCAGTACTTC.

This clonotype came up many times. The V gene is TRBV27, the J gene TRBJ2-7; 9 bases line up with TRBD1. The CDR3 is made up of 15 amino acids. The trim removed 6 bases at V and 3 bases at J, leaving 9 bases unmatched. CDR1 is MNHEY and CDR2 is SMNVEV in the germline V gene (reference sequence). Written as DNA, the CDR3 is TGTGCCAGCAGAATCCGTGGGACAGGGTTCTACGAGCAGTACTTC. It translates to CASRIRGTGFYEQYF.

There are many counts of this clonotype. The chain is built from TRBV27 and TRBJ2-7; possibly TRBD1 for D (5 bases). V was clipped by 5 bases and J by 1 base, with 18 bases between them. Germline lookup yields CDR1 MNHEY and CDR2 SMNVEV (reference sequence). This CDR3 is 16 amino acids long. CDR3 sequence (DNA): TGTGCCAGCAGTCCCCAGACAGTTACATATTCCTACGAGCAGTACTTC. Protein product: CASSPQTVTYSYEQYF.

There are many counts of this clonotype. The J gene is TRBJ2-1, the V gene TRBV10-3, with D perhaps TRBD1 (6 bases). The CDR3 has 11 amino acids. Trimming removed 8 bases from V and 9 bases from J, with 11 bases in between. Germline lookup yields CDR1 ENHRY and CDR2 SYGVKD. CDR3: CAIGTGTEQFF. The CDR3 DNA reads as TGTGCCATCGGAACAGGGACTGAGCAGTTCTTC.